These T cell receptor beta chains were read from a single sample in a study of T cells in Graves' hyperthyroidism and ophthalmopathy. One entry per CDR3 protein results from TCRdb running MiXCR on the multiplex PCR reads. This sample has approximately 420,000 distinct CDR3 sequences, with about 16% found just once. Specimen: blood. These receptors all come from a woman aged 25 to 39 with Graves' hyperthyroidism. The conserved cysteine and the conserved F or W are not part of the CDR3 here. Each record gives: J gene, V gene, CDR3 length, CDR3 protein.

TRBJ2-5	TRBV20-1	14	SARGEGAGGVLAQY
TRBJ2-1	TRBV24-1	14	ATSDPTFRGYNEQF
TRBJ2-1	TRBV2	11	ASSLTLYNEQF
TRBJ2-5	TRBV5-1	12	ASSFWAGSETQY
TRBJ2-1	TRBV9	12	ASSGDRGYDEQF
TRBJ2-3	TRBV15	15	ATSRETSGISTDTQY
TRBJ1-1	TRBV7-9	13	ASSLGTGVVAEAF
TRBJ1-5	TRBV28	15	ASSIQGSEPSNQPQH
TRBJ2-3	TRBV30	12	AFPRTGEADTQY
TRBJ2-3	TRBV12-3/TRBV12-4	14	ASSLRLAGVKDTQY
TRBJ2-3	TRBV2	12	ASSERGKPDTQY
TRBJ1-6	TRBV30	13	AWSDPHQGKLPLH
TRBJ1-2	TRBV6-1	11	ASTKDRDYGYT
TRBJ2-7	TRBV28	11	ASRFSGPYEQY